This entry features one T cell receptor beta chain sequence. This record comes from a study of control samples from healthy donors and cancer patients. This table comes from immunoSEQ multiplex PCR, and its TCRdb copy is limited to in-frame clones, with some not included. The sample lists just over 90,000 clones; 70% to 90% were seen once. Sequencing was done on a sample of blood. This receptor was identified in a woman between 50 and 59 years old in good health.

DNA of the CDR3: TGCGCCAGCAGCTTGGAGAGGGGGAGGGCTTTCTTT. This codes for CASSLERGRAFF. The V and J genes are TRBV5-1 and TRBJ1-1, with a tentative D call TRBD1 (6 bases). Per germline, CDR1 SGHRS and CDR2 YFSETQ. Trimming cost V 0 bases and J 11 bases, with 11 bases left between them. CDR3 length equals 12 residues.